This T cell receptor beta chain was profiled in a study of blood T cell repertoires in COVID-19. Original analysis: Nucleated cell counts were estimated from reference gene primer amplification. The data were produced by immunoSEQ multiplex PCR, yet TCRdb's version contains in-frame clones alone and is incomplete. V and J calls and clone size are those listed in that table; D and trimming were worked out from the DNA. Here the sample spans over 120,000 clones, about 79% being singletons. CDR1 KGHSH and CDR2 LQKENI come from the germline V gene. This CDR3 contains 13 residues. The V gene lost 1 base and the J gene lost 4 bases, with 4 bases spanning the gap. Cohorts were determined from participant-reported clinical history.

The clonotype originates from a woman in her fifties or sixties who had recovered from COVID-19. The chain combines TRBV18 with TRBJ1-4; no firm D call. The sequencing sample was made of PBMCs or T cells enriched from blood (not recorded which). The CDR3 DNA reads as TGTGCCAGCTCACCACGAGGTAATGAAAAACTGTTTTTT. Translation gives CASSPRGNEKLFF.